Listed here are 5 T cell receptor beta chains from one sample, sequenced in a study of T-cell reconstitution after alpha-beta-depleted transplantation in children (dated by TCRdb to about 2016). Per the publication, the treatment or condition label means: allogeneic hematopoietic cell transplantation with graft depleted of TCRalphabeta T cells and CD19 B cells. The library was made by PCR. TCRdb names Illumina HiSeq 2500 as the instrument used. TCR libraries were prepared with molecular barcoding, using unique molecular identifiers to normalize TCRbeta repertoire quantification. Using fastp at Q25 and MiXCR, TCRdb reprocessed the public reads and kept productive beta chains. Rows are unified per CDR3 protein, each entry keeping the most common DNA and genes. The sample table holds about 220,000 distinct CDR3 sequences, of which approximately 15% were seen once. Approximately 40% of the sample is in the top ten clones.

The input for sequencing was PBMCs, mostly from graft donor cells, taken 360 days after TCRalphabeta/CD19-depleted stem cell transplant. These receptor sequences come from a male patient aged 2-15 years who had a stem cell transplant for acute lymphoblastic leukemia, so the T cells may come from the graft donor.

V is TRBV28 and J is TRBJ2-7; D might be TRBD1 or TRBD2, each matching 5 bases. The CDR3 loop spans 18 amino acids. Germline CDR1 is MDHEN and CDR2 is SYDVKM. Trimming removed 6 bases from V and 4 bases from J, with 28 bases in between. The CDR3, as DNA: TGTGCCAGCAGGGCCTGGGACGTCGACAGTCCCAATCGGTACGAGCAGTACTTC. Translating it yields CASRAWDVDSPNRYEQYF.

This clonotype showed up just a few times. This chain joins TRBV29-1 and TRBJ1-2, with a possible D match to TRBD1 (6 bases). The CDR3 spans 15 residues. V was pared by 5 bases and J by 0 bases, with 16 bases between. CDR1 is SQVTM and CDR2 is ANQGSEA in the germline V gene. For the CDR3, the DNA is TGCAGCGTTCGCGGGGGGGCACCCACTAACTATGGCTACACCTTC. Encoded protein: CSVRGGAPTNYGYTF.

This chain links TRBV5-1 with TRBJ2-5; the match to TRBD2 covers 8 bases. The CDR3 consists of 14 residues. Losses at the gene ends were 2 bases for V and 5 bases for J; bases not matched to a gene: 5. Germline V gene lookup returns CDR1 SGHRS and CDR2 YFSETQ. CDR3 DNA: TGCGCCAGCAGCTTCGGGGGGGCGCTCGAGACCCAGTACTTC. Its translation: CASSFGGALETQYF.

The chain couples TRBV7-9 to TRBJ1-1; weak D call: TRBD1 (6 bases). V was trimmed by 3 bases and J by 4 bases, leaving 15 bases between them. The CDR3 loop spans 15 amino acids. CDR1 is SEHNR and CDR2 is FQNEAQ in the germline V gene (reference sequence). CDR3 nucleotide sequence: TGTGCCAGCAGCTTTTTAGGGGGGGCCGGCACTGAAGCTTTCTTT. Its protein is CASSFLGGAGTEAFF.

This clonotype was seen ten or more times. V and J are TRBV18 and TRBJ2-7; D remains ambiguous. This CDR3 contains 14 residues. The V gene lost 3 bases and the J gene lost 3 bases, with 12 bases spanning the gap. Germline V CDR1 and CDR2: KGHSH, LQKENI. The CDR3 reads CASSPLPGDYEQYF. In DNA, the CDR3 is TGTGCCAGCTCACCGTTACCGGGTGACTACGAGCAGTACTTC.